This T cell receptor beta chain was recovered during a study of Tregs in tolerant kidney transplant recipients. Assay used: immunoSEQ multiplex PCR; TCRdb lists only in-frame clones, some missing. The sample contains some 57,000 clones, roughly nine tenths of which appear only once. Recipients received nonmyeloablative bone marrow transplants from related graft donors, with transient mixed chimerism. This specimen consisted of CD8+ T cells from blood (PBMCs), obtained 24 months after the transplant. The sequence was collected from a human patient who received a combined kidney and bone marrow transplant. T cells may partly derive from the graft donor.

In nucleotides, the CDR3 is TGTGCCAGCAGCGCCAAGTGGCGGGGGGCAACGAATGAGCAGTTCTTC. Translation gives CASSAKWRGATNEQFF. V and J are TRBV9 and TRBJ2-1; TRBD2 matches at 8 bases. Germline V CDR1 and CDR2: SGDLS, YYNGEE. This CDR3 has 16 amino acids. V lost 3 bases to trimming and J lost 7 bases; unmatched junction nucleotides: 12.